This T cell receptor beta chain came from a study of vaccination and CD4 T cells after COVID-19. The overall study: Convalescent donors totaled six males and four females, including two who were Hispanic. Post-COVID specimens were obtained a median about 100 days after diagnosis (range 35 to 161).

As concerns this clonotype: Its antigen is unidentified.

With 3 bases removed from V and 2 bases from J, the gap between germline ends came to 8 bases. Germline V CDR1 and CDR2: DFQATT, SNEGSKA (reference sequence). The CDR3 is 12 amino acids. The treatment is: roughly ten-day PBMC culture with coronavirus spike peptide pools or control peptides (ViraFEST assay). The study sequenced cultured CD4+ T cell DNA using the Oncomine TCR Beta short-read assay. TCRdb processed the PCR reads anew with MiXCR; each CDR3 protein has one entry. This sample has more than 20,000 distinct CDR3 sequences, with 43% found just once. Source material: CD4+ T cells from blood, cultured in vitro. The rearrangement uses TRBV20-1 and TRBJ2-7; D possibly corresponds to TRBD2 (6 bases). This receptor was taken from a human donor who had recovered from COVID-19. In nucleotides, the CDR3 is TGCAGTGCTAGTGGGGGGACCTACGAGCAGTACTTC. It codes for CSASGGTYEQYF.